These 21 T cell receptor beta chains originate from one sample sequenced in a study of blood T cell repertoires in COVID-19 (dated by TCRdb to the early 2020s). Libraries came from the immunoSEQ multiplex PCR assay. Here the immuneACCESS table is served through TCRdb, limited to in-frame sequences with V and J called. Missing clones are a known gap in these copies; in checked studies unresolved V genes cover under half, and the rest lacks a known reason. The sample data list some 250,000 clones, and approximately 90% of these were observed just once. Together, the top ten hold more than 0.95% of the sample. The sequenced sample consisted of peripheral blood. Receptors originate from a woman in her 40s who had recovered from COVID-19.

This chain uses TRBV30 with TRBJ1-4, with 7 bases identical to TRBD1. V gave up 2 bases and J gave up 8 bases; unmatched junction bases: 2. The length of the CDR3 is 12 residues. CDR1 GTSNPN and CDR2 SVGIG come from the germline V gene (reference sequence). This CDR3 is CAWSPQGEKLFF. CDR3 DNA: TGTGCCTGGAGTCCACAGGGGGAAAAACTGTTTTTT.

The chain links TRBV4-3 to TRBJ1-1; D possibly corresponds to TRBD1 (5 bases). V was clipped by 0 bases and J by 0 bases, with 11 bases between them. Per germline, CDR1 LGHNA and CDR2 YSLEER. This CDR3 is 16 amino acids long. CDR3 in amino acids: CASSQDRGSMNTEAFF. CDR3 nucleotides: TGCGCCAGCAGCCAAGACCGGGGGTCCATGAACACTGAAGCTTTCTTT.

The J gene is TRBJ2-7, the V gene TRBV4-3, with D tentatively TRBD2 (7 bases). The CDR3 totals 16 residues. Germline CDR1 reads LGHNA; CDR2 reads YSLEER. The germline V and J ends were trimmed by 0 bases and 2 bases, with 14 bases remaining between them. In DNA form, the CDR3 reads TGCGCCAGCAGCCAAGACCTCGGGGGGCGAGCCTACGAGCAGTACGTC. Its translation is CASSQDLGGRAYEQYV.

This clone was counted a single time. This chain uses TRBV11-2 with TRBJ2-7, with TRBD2 matching 9 bases. Germline V gene lookup returns CDR1 SGHAT and CDR2 FQNNGV. The CDR3 totals 15 residues. The V gene end was trimmed by 4 bases and the J gene end by 0 bases; junction bases not matched to a gene: 4. The CDR3 sequence: CASSWGSGSSYEQYV. CDR3 coding DNA: TGTGCCAGCAGCTGGGGTAGCGGGAGCTCCTACGAGCAGTACGTC.

The rearrangement uses TRBV7-8 and TRBJ1-4; 7 bases are a match to TRBD1. Losses at the gene ends were 4 bases for V and 8 bases for J; bases not matched to a gene: 16. Germline V gene data show CDR1 as SGHVS and CDR2 as FQNEAQ. The CDR3 is made up of 17 amino acids. The CDR3 coding sequence is TGTGCCAGCAGCTCCCGGGGGGGACAGCCGGGGGAGGAAAAACTGTTTTTT. The encoded protein is CASSSRGGQPGEEKLFF.

Worth noting for this clone: Its ends do not fully match the called genes, so a read error is possible. The chain carries TRBV5-1 and TRBJ2-3, with D tentatively TRBD2 (5 bases). Looked up from germline, CDR1 is SGHRS and CDR2 is YFSETQ. This CDR3 spans 15 amino acids. CDR3 sequence: CASRLGAAATDTQYF. CDR3 bases: TGCGCCAGCAGGTTGGGAGCCGCGGCCACAGATACGCAGTATTTT.

CDR3 DNA sequence: TGTGCCTGGTTTAGGACAGGGCGGGAAAAACTGTTTTTT. The encoded protein is CAWFRTGREKLFF. This sequence joins TRBV30 and TRBJ1-4; 8 nucleotides line up with TRBD1. The CDR3 runs to 13 residues. The trim removed 5 bases at V and 8 bases at J, leaving 7 bases unmatched. The V gene's germline CDR1 is GTSNPN and CDR2 SVGIG (reference sequence).

This clone is a singleton in its sample. The chain links TRBV7-2 to TRBJ1-2, with D hard to call. CDR1 and CDR2 from the germline V gene are SGHTA and FQGNSA. V dropped 7 bases and J dropped 4 bases, with 13 bases sitting between them. The CDR3 covers 13 residues. The CDR3 here is CASTQLWAYGYTF. CDR3 DNA: TGTGCCAGCACCCAGTTGTGGGCCTATGGCTACACCTTC.

The chain combines TRBV11-3 with TRBJ2-3; D gene unclear. Germline V CDR1 and CDR2: SGHNT, YENEEA. This CDR3 is 13 amino acids long. The V end was cut by 4 bases, the J end by 8 bases, with 13 bases between. CDR3 in amino acids: CASSSRVSGTQYF. The DNA for the CDR3 is TGTGCCAGCAGCTCCCGGGTATCGGGTACGCAGTATTTT.

The chain combines TRBV7-9 with TRBJ2-5; D unclear. Trimming stripped 1 base from V and 1 base from J, with 10 bases between. The germline gives CDR1 SEHNR, CDR2 FQNEAQ (reference sequence). This CDR3 contains 15 residues. Written as DNA, the CDR3 is TGTGCCAGCAGCTTAGGCAGTGGGCCCCAAGAGACCCAGTACTTC. This codes for CASSLGSGPQETQYF.

The gene calls are TRBV10-3 and TRBJ1-2; 10 bases match TRBD1. Germline lookup yields CDR1 ENHRY and CDR2 SYGVKD. This CDR3 spans 15 amino acids. The ends lost 2 bases at V and 8 bases at J; junction bases unmatched: 8. CDR3 sequence (DNA): TGTGCCATCAGTGAGCGTCCCGGGACAGGGGACGGCTACACCTTC. This codes for CAISERPGTGDGYTF.

This CDR3 is CASSELGGVNTEAFF. The CDR3 region has the DNA TGTGCCAGCAGTGAACTGGGGGGTGTGAACACTGAAGCTTTCTTT. V is TRBV25-1 and J is TRBJ1-1, with D possibly being TRBD1 (5 bases). The V end was cut by 2 bases, the J end by 0 bases, with 10 bases between. The V gene's germline CDR1 is MGHDK and CDR2 SYGVNS. There are 15 residues in the CDR3.

Concerning this clone: This CDR3 is also generated by other DNA sequences in the sample. This rearrangement joins TRBV27 to TRBJ2-3; D is ambiguous. Germline V gives CDR1 MNHEY, CDR2 SMNVEV (reference sequence). CDR3 length: 13 residues. V was trimmed by 0 bases and J by 4 bases, leaving 5 bases between them. For the CDR3, the DNA is TGTGCCAGCAGTTTATCCCGCGCAGATACGCAGTATTTT. Translation: CASSLSRADTQYF.

The CDR3 protein is CASSYRDSSLHQPGYF. In nucleotides, the CDR3 is TGTGCCAGCAGTTACCGGGACTCGAGTCTCCATCAGCCGGGGTATTTT. The rearrangement uses TRBV6-2 or TRBV6-3 and TRBJ2-3; TRBD2 is a possible D gene (6 bases). Germline assignment: CDR1 MNHEY and CDR2 SVGEGT. This CDR3 region has 16 residues. The V end was cut by 2 bases, the J end by 14 bases, with 26 bases between.

The rearrangement links TRBV7-3 to TRBJ2-1; possibly TRBD1 for D (8 bases). The CDR3 contains 15 residues. The ends were cut back, 5 bases at V and 1 base at J, with 12 bases in the middle. From germline, CDR1 is SGHTA and CDR2 FQGTGA. CDR3 in DNA: TGTGCCAGCAGCGTACAGGGGGGGTCCTACAATGAGCAGTTCTTC. Translation gives CASSVQGGSYNEQFF.

The V call is TRBV5-4, the J call TRBJ1-4; possible D gene TRBD1, 6 bases. Germline V gene lookup returns CDR1 SGHNT and CDR2 YYREEE (reference sequence). Trimming left V 0 bases short and J 7 bases short, with 13 bases between. The CDR3 totals 15 residues. CDR3 bases: TGTGCCAGCAGCTTGGCCGGGGGAGGGGGTGAAAAACTGTTTTTT. Amino acid sequence: CASSLAGGGGEKLFF.

This chain joins TRBV7-9 and TRBJ1-4; a possible D gene is TRBD1 (5 bases). V was cut by 3 bases and J by 5 bases, with 13 bases left in between. This CDR3 spans 15 amino acids. Germline V gene data show CDR1 as SEHNR and CDR2 as FQNEAQ (reference sequence). The chain's CDR3 is CASSFTAGPNEKLFF. CDR3 DNA sequence: TGTGCCAGCAGCTTTACGGCAGGGCCCAATGAAAAACTGTTTTTT.

This clone has just one count. This rearrangement joins TRBV9 to TRBJ1-2; D call uncertain. CDR1 and CDR2 from the germline V gene are SGDLS and YYNGEE. This CDR3 region has 13 residues. V was shortened by 0 bases and J by 2 bases, with 5 bases between the two germline ends. The CDR3 DNA follows: TGTGCCAGCAGCGTAGGAGGGAACTATGGCTACACCTTC. Translation: CASSVGGNYGYTF. Full variable domain (remainder filled in from reference TRBV9 and TRBJ1-2): DSGVTQTPKHLITATGQRVTLRCSPRSGDLSVYWYQQSLDQGLQFLIQYYNGEERAKGNILERFSAQQFPDLHSELNLSSLELGDSALYFCASSVGGNYGYTFGSGTRLTVV.

The DNA of the CDR3 is TGTGCCAGTAGTATGGGCGCGCAAATAAATCAGCCCCAGCATTTT. This sequence encodes CASSMGAQINQPQHF. The rearrangement uses TRBV19 and TRBJ1-5; D unclear. The CDR3 covers 15 residues. CDR1 and CDR2 (germline): LNHDA, SQIVND (reference sequence). Trimming left V 3 bases short and J 4 bases short, with 13 bases between.

This sequence joins TRBV19 and TRBJ1-1; D might be TRBD1 (6 bases). From germline, CDR1 is LNHDA and CDR2 SQIVND (reference sequence). The length of the CDR3 is 10 residues. The V gene lost 10 bases and the J gene lost 8 bases, with 11 bases spanning the gap. This chain's CDR3 is CATRTEEAFF. The DNA for the CDR3 is TGTGCCACCAGGACAGAAGAAGCTTTCTTT. Based on the CDR3 plus reference TRBV19 and TRBJ1-1, the full variable domain is DGGITQSPKYLFRKEGQNVTLSCEQNLNHDAMYWYRQDPGQGLRLIYYSQIVNDFQKGDIAEGYSVSREKKESFPLTVTSAQKNPTAFYLCATRTEEAFFGQGTRLTVV.

J is TRBJ2-7 and V is TRBV7-2; 9 bases are shared with TRBD1. Germline V gene sequence: CDR1 SGHTA, CDR2 FQGNSA. Trimming took 2 bases from V and 3 from J; bases not matched to a gene: 8. This CDR3 comprises 16 residues. As DNA, the CDR3 is TGTGCCAGCAGCTTAATCGGACAGGGGTCTAGCTACGAGCAGTACTTC. It translates to CASSLIGQGSSYEQYF.